This TCR beta chain comes out of a study of preoperative IRX-2 immunotherapy in early breast cancer. This sample's treatment: preoperative locoregional IRX-2 cytokine immunotherapy. This phase Ib study tested locoregional IRX-2 cytokine immunotherapy given before surgery. Sequencing was performed with immunoSEQ multiplex PCR; in TCRdb, only in-frame clones are kept and a portion is missing. The sample has roughly 62,000 clones; roughly 95% are singletons. The germline gives CDR1 SGHTA, CDR2 FQGNSA. This CDR3 has 15 residues. V shed 6 bases and J 4 bases; nucleotides not matched to a gene: 6. The V gene is TRBV7-2, the J gene TRBJ2-7, with TRBD2 matching 13 bases. This specimen was acquired from a patient treated with IRX-2 immunotherapy. The sequence came from a human donor with breast cancer. The CDR3 nucleotides are TGTGCCAGCAGAATAGGACTAGCGGGGGTTTACGAGCAGTACTTC. The encoded protein is CASRIGLAGVYEQYF.